A single sample is the source of the 5 T cell receptor beta chains below, sequenced in a study of monozygotic twins with inflammatory bowel disease. TCRdb reprocessed the 5' RACE reads and reports one entry per CDR3 protein, with no DNA. This repertoire includes some 440,000 distinct CDR3 sequences. The sequenced sample consisted of blood. The receptors were sampled from a human donor with ulcerative colitis or Crohn's disease, or a healthy co-twin of an affected twin (not recorded which).

The chain has TRBV27 and TRBJ1-6. CDR1 is MNHEY and CDR2 is SMNVEV in the germline V gene (reference sequence). This CDR3 region has 14 residues. The CDR3 reads CASSLSPQVLPLHF.

V and J are TRBV29-1 and TRBJ2-3. The CDR3 has 11 amino acids. Per the germline V gene, CDR1 is SQVTM and CDR2 is ANQGSEA. This CDR3 is CSVDRTVTQYF.

The chain uses TRBV21-1 and TRBJ2-7; lacking DNA, the TRBD1 call made by TCRdb goes unchecked. TRBV21-1 corresponds to a pseudogene. The CDR3 totals 16 residues. CDR3 residues: CASKLRGDRGSYEQYF.

The chain combines TRBV5-5 with TRBJ1-3. The CDR3 has 15 amino acids. Per germline, CDR1 SGHKS and CDR2 YYEKEE (reference sequence). This CDR3 reads CASSPEPASGNTIYF.

V gene TRBV12-3 or TRBV12-4 combines with J gene TRBJ1-2. The CDR3 loop spans 13 amino acids. The CDR3 sequence is CASSSTAGQGYTF.